This T cell receptor (beta chain) was obtained from a study of cytomegalovirus exposure and HLA in healthy donors. Notes on the study in general: The authors enumerated roughly 180 TCR beta chains as linked to cytomegalovirus.

Comments on this clone: The antigen is undetermined.

PCR primers comprised 60 Vbeta and 13 Jbeta primers. Measured with immunoSEQ multiplex PCR; TCRdb has only the in-frame clones, and not every one. The sample shows 110,000 to 150,000 clones, about 80% of them seen only once. The sequencing sample was made of PBMCs. This TCR was sampled from a male donor in good health and CMV-seropositive.

The CDR3 DNA is TGTGCCAGCAGCGGGGGAGAGAGTTTGAACACTGAAGCTTTCTTT. Its translation is CASSGGESLNTEAFF. This chain links TRBV9 with TRBJ1-1; D is ambiguous. V was trimmed by 3 bases and J by 0 bases, leaving 12 bases between them. The CDR3 has 15 residues. Germline CDR1 and CDR2: SGDLS and YYNGEE. The full variable domain, its missing parts supplied by reference TRBV9 and TRBJ1-1, is DSGVTQTPKHLITATGQRVTLRCSPRSGDLSVYWYQQSLDQGLQFLIQYYNGEERAKGNILERFSAQQFPDLHSELNLSSLELGDSALYFCASSGGESLNTEAFFGQGTRLTVV.